This TCR beta chain derives from a study of cytomegalovirus exposure and HLA in healthy donors. In the PCR, 60 Vbeta and 13 Jbeta primers were used. Only in-frame clones appear in the TCRdb table, and some are missing; sequencing was by immunoSEQ multiplex PCR. The table records about 180,000 clones, around 80% of them present only once. Germline V gene sequence: CDR1 MNHEY, CDR2 SMNVEV (reference sequence). Germline trimming cut 8 bases from V and 7 bases from J; bases unmatched to any gene: 9. The CDR3 totals 13 residues. A note on this clone: Its specificity is not known.

Study-level points and caveats: Productive rates of about 87% or about 30% were seen for most TCR beta V segments in an earlier analysis. TCR beta chain V- and J-gene trimming was linked, in a later analysis, to a missense variant in DCLRE1C.

This chain connects TRBV27 to TRBJ1-1, with 8 bases that match TRBD1. The material sequenced was PBMCs. This clonotype was sampled from a girl aged 10-17 years in good health and CMV-seropositive. CDR3 sequence reads: CASGETGVIEAFF. In nucleotides, the CDR3 is TGTGCCAGCGGAGAGACAGGGGTAATTGAAGCTTTCTTT.